The rows below give T cell receptor beta chains drawn from one sample of a study of CD8+ T cells in alopecia areata. The repertoire was sequenced with immunoSEQ multiplex PCR; TCRdb's copy has only in-frame clones and lacks some. The table shows roughly 100,000 clones, with approximately 58% occurring only once. Sample: CD4+ T cells sorted from blood. The source is a human donor in good health. Each CDR3 is given without its conserved first and last residue. Clone size, where shown, is once, few, many, or a class for clones that have expanded.

v_call	clone_size	cdr3_aa
TRBV6-1	.	ASSERVGYT
TRBV28	few	ASSPTTGYGYT
TRBV10-3	.	ATNPRVYEQY
TRBV11-2	.	ASSGRGGLNYGYT
TRBV7-9	.	ASSSQGATNEKLF
TRBV7-2	.	ASSFQEGQGQPQH
TRBV10-3	.	AISEMTGEYGYT
TRBV4-2	.	ASSPGGDLQETQY
TRBV7-2	.	ASSHDRGSGNTIY
TRBV29-1	.	SVGDRTLSGANVLT
TRBV30	.	AWSREGPNYGYT
TRBV7-9	medium-sized	ASSPEYRGPQH
TRBV18	.	ASSPANQPQH
TRBV5-4	.	ASSAGLNTEAF
TRBV6-6	.	ASGGSSNQPQH
TRBV5-4	few	ASSMPGPGGANVLT
TRBV7-8	.	ASSLGGWGTGIGDTQY
TRBV29-1	.	STPGGGHQETQY
TRBV7-2	once	ASSLEGAEGRPQH
TRBV14	.	ASSRDLSGEQY
TRBV25-1	.	ASSEQENSPLH
TRBV7-8	few	ASSRVGTEAF
TRBV6-6	.	ASSTTQYSNQPQH
TRBV5-1	.	ASSLSDHTDTQY
TRBV30	.	AWSTDTGPNQPQH
TRBV25-1	.	ASSRPEGYGYT
TRBV27	few	ASSPSSNQPQH